Below are 8 T cell receptor beta chains sequenced from a single sample in a study of shared clonotypes between healthy human individuals. Here immunoSEQ multiplex PCR was the method, and the copy in TCRdb shows in-frame clones only, minus some. The sample shows about 770,000 clones, over 60% of them seen only once. Source material: memory CD4+ T cells sorted from blood. This sample's subset: CD45RA-negative fraction. The origin of the receptors is a woman in her twenties or thirties in good health.

The V call is TRBV11-2, the J call TRBJ2-1; D perhaps matches TRBD2 (5 bases). This CDR3 contains 13 residues. Trimming pared 7 bases from V and 11 bases from J, leaving 18 bases between. Germline lookup yields CDR1 SGHAT and CDR2 FQNNGV. This CDR3 is CASNTAVGLKQFF. In nucleotides, the CDR3 is TGTGCCAGCAACACAGCGGTGGGATTGAAGCAGTTCTTC.

The chain has TRBV29-1 and TRBJ2-7; D possibly corresponds to TRBD2 (6 bases). CDR1 SQVTM and CDR2 ANQGSEA come from the germline V gene. V gave up 6 bases and J gave up 2 bases, with 11 bases separating them. The CDR3 covers 12 residues. The CDR3 spells CSVGSATYEQYF. The CDR3 bases are TGCAGCGTCGGGAGCGCGACCTACGAGCAGTACTTC.

V usage is TRBV30 and J usage is TRBJ2-5, with D possibly matching TRBD2 (7 bases). The J call is uncertain, as TRBJ2-7 better fits the DNA end. The CDR3 has 13 residues. Germline V gene data show CDR1 as GTSNPN and CDR2 as SVGIG (reference sequence). The DNA of the CDR3 is TGTGCCTGGATTGGGGGGGCGAGTCGCGAGCAGTACTTC. This codes for CAWIGGASREQYF.

V usage is TRBV18 and J usage is TRBJ1-5; D gene ambiguous. Germline CDR1 KGHSH, CDR2 LQKENI. This CDR3 is built from 14 residues. Trimming removed 6 bases from V and 3 bases from J, with 12 bases in between. CDR3 sequence (DNA): TGTGCCAGCTCCACCAGCGAATTCAATCAGCCCCAGCATTTT. Residues: CASSTSEFNQPQHF.

This sequence joins TRBV27 and TRBJ2-3; 13 bases match TRBD2. Germline V CDR1 and CDR2: MNHEY, SMNVEV (reference sequence). With 5 bases clipped from V and 6 bases from J, the junction kept 14 bases outside the gene matches. This CDR3 has 18 residues. CDR3 in DNA: TGTGCCAGCAGTCTACCCTCGGCACTAGCGGGAGGGGGCGATACGCAGTATTTT. It is translated as CASSLPSALAGGGDTQYF.

This clone has only a few counts. The chain is built from TRBV6-5 and TRBJ1-1; D may be TRBD1 (5 bases). The germline V and J ends were trimmed by 8 bases and 5 bases, with 12 bases remaining between them. CDR1 and CDR2 (germline): MNHEY, SVGAGI. The CDR3 is 12 residues long. CDR3 residues: CASGLGGTEAFF. As DNA, the CDR3 is TGTGCCAGCGGACTGGGGGGGACTGAAGCTTTCTTT.

V is TRBV28 and J is TRBJ1-2; TRBD1 matches 7 bases. V lost 10 bases to trimming and J lost 1 base; unmatched junction nucleotides: 9. Germline loops: CDR1 MDHEN, CDR2 SYDVKM. This CDR3 comprises 14 residues. CDR3 in amino acids: CAITRDSHNYGYTF. The CDR3 DNA is TGTGCCATTACCCGGGACAGCCATAACTATGGCTACACCTTC.

This clone was recorded a few times. The chain combines TRBV5-1 with TRBJ1-2; D not certain. V dropped 0 bases and J dropped 8 bases, with 17 bases sitting between them. There are 15 residues in the CDR3. Germline CDR1 and CDR2: SGHRS and YFSETQ. The CDR3 region has the DNA TGCGCCAGCAGCTTGGTTCCGATGGGCGGAAAAGGCTACACCTTC. It yields the protein CASSLVPMGGKGYTF.